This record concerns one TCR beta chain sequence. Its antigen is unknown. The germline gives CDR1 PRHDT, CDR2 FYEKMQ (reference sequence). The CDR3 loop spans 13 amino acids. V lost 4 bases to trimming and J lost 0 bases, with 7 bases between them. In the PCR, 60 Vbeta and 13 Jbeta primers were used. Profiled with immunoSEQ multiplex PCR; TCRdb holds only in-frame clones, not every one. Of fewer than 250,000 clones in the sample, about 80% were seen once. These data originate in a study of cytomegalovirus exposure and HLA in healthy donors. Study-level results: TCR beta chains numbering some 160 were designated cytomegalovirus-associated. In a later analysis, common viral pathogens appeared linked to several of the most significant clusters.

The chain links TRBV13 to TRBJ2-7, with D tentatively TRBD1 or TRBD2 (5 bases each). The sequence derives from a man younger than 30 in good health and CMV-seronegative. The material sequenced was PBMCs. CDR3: CASSSGSSYEQYF. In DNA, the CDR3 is TGTGCCAGCAGCTCAGGGAGCTCCTACGAGCAGTACTTC.